This entry lists 15 T cell receptor beta chains sequenced from one sample in a study of beta chain features in type 1 diabetes. Expressed TCRB transcripts were sequenced, since all the RNA that had been isolated was reverse transcribed. This table comes from immunoSEQ multiplex PCR, and its TCRdb copy is limited to in-frame clones, with some not included. This sample has 350,000 to 400,000 clones, with more than 13% found just once. The specimen sequenced was naive CD4+ T cells from blood. The origin of the receptors is a woman aged 18-29 years in good health.

This clone has just a few counts. The J gene is TRBJ2-3, the V gene TRBV7-2; the match to TRBD2 covers 9 bases. The J segment lost 6 bases and the V segment lost 4 bases, leaving 5 bases of the junction unmatched. The germline CDR1 and CDR2 sequences are SGHTA and FQGNSA. This CDR3 spans 14 amino acids. CDR3 nucleotide sequence: TGTGCCAGCAGCTATCTCAGCGGGAGGGATACGCAGTATTTT. Protein: CASSYLSGRDTQYF.

The chain links TRBV14 to TRBJ2-1, with TRBD2 matching over 14 bases. Germline CDR1 reads SGHDN; CDR2 reads FVKESK. J was trimmed by 8 bases and V by 3 bases; bases with no gene match: 0. The CDR3 sequence is 14 residues long. The CDR3 here is CASSQGLAGDEQFF. The CDR3 DNA follows: TGTGCCAGCAGCCAGGGACTAGCGGGAGATGAGCAGTTCTTC.

V and J are TRBV29-1 and TRBJ2-5, with unresolved D. Per germline, CDR1 SQVTM and CDR2 ANQGSEA. The CDR3 runs 11 residues. Trimming shortened V by 5 bases and J by 2 bases, and 6 bases separated the two germline ends. The chain's CDR3 is CSVKRQETQYF. The CDR3 DNA is TGCAGCGTTAAGCGACAAGAGACCCAGTACTTC.

The chain is built from TRBV5-1 and TRBJ1-2; D not resolved. The V gene lost 0 bases and the J gene lost 2 bases, with 11 bases spanning the gap. The germline V gene has CDR1 SGHRS and CDR2 YFSETQ. CDR3 size: 15 residues. Written as DNA, the CDR3 is TGCGCCAGCAGCTTGGGGTCAGTGGAGAACTATGGCTACACCTTC. Translation gives CASSLGSVENYGYTF.

The chain uses TRBV28 and TRBJ2-1, with 11 bases matching TRBD2. Germline loops: CDR1 MDHEN, CDR2 SYDVKM. The CDR3 runs to 16 residues. J gave up 4 bases and V 6 bases, and 8 bases lay outside the gene matches. The chain's CDR3 is CASRAEGLAEYNEQFF. For the CDR3, the DNA is TGTGCCAGCAGGGCCGAGGGACTAGCGGAGTACAATGAGCAGTTCTTC.

The chain links TRBV18 to TRBJ2-1, with 10 positions matching TRBD2. The germline gives CDR1 KGHSH, CDR2 LQKENI. Trimming removed 3 bases from V and 6 bases from J; junction bases left unmatched: 5. This CDR3 region has 15 residues. CDR3 sequence reads: CASSPLGLAVNEQFF. CDR3 coding DNA: TGTGCCAGCTCACCCCTTGGACTAGCGGTCAATGAGCAGTTCTTC.

The V gene is TRBV6-4, the J gene TRBJ1-2, with a weak D call TRBD1 (5 bases). The germline gives CDR1 MRHNA, CDR2 SNTAGT. Trimming pared 8 bases from V and 8 bases from J, leaving 15 bases between. This CDR3 has 12 residues. The chain's CDR3 is CASPEQVSGYTF. The CDR3 DNA is TGTGCCAGCCCCGAACAGGTTTCCGGCTACACCTTC.

The rearrangement joins TRBV30 to TRBJ2-2; TRBD2 matches at 8 bases. The V gene's germline CDR1 is GTSNPN and CDR2 SVGIG (reference sequence). The CDR3 loop spans 15 amino acids. J was trimmed by 2 bases and V by 8 bases; bases with no gene match: 10. This CDR3 reads CAGLSGSINTGELFF. The CDR3 nucleotides are TGTGCCGGTTTGAGCGGGAGTATCAACACCGGGGAGCTGTTTTTT.

This clone has just a few counts. V gene TRBV10-3 combines with J gene TRBJ2-7; 7 bases are a match to TRBD2. V shed 2 bases and J 3 bases; nucleotides not matched to a gene: 1. Germline V CDR1 and CDR2: ENHRY, SYGVKD. This CDR3 region has 13 residues. The CDR3 DNA reads TGTGCCATCAGTGAGAGGACTAGCTACGAGCAGTACTTC. It yields the protein CAISERTSYEQYF.

This clone showed up just a few times. The genes are TRBV27 and TRBJ1-5; a possible D gene is TRBD1 (5 bases). With 3 bases removed from V and 2 bases from J, the gap between germline ends came to 17 bases. CDR3 length equals 17 residues. Looked up from germline, CDR1 is MNHEY and CDR2 is SMNVEV (reference sequence). CDR3 coding DNA: TGTGCCAGCAGTTTCCGTTCTGGGGTAGGGGGCAATCAGCCCCAGCATTTT. Protein sequence: CASSFRSGVGGNQPQHF.

This clone was seen a handful of times. The V gene is TRBV7-2, the J gene TRBJ2-3, with 13 bases fitting TRBD2. CDR1 SGHTA and CDR2 FQGNSA come from the germline V gene. The ends lost 4 bases at V and 6 bases at J; junction bases unmatched: 10. The length of the CDR3 is 17 residues. CDR3 sequence (DNA): TGTGCCAGCAGCTCCGCCGGGACTAGCGGGGTCCGGGATACGCAGTATTTT. Translation gives CASSSAGTSGVRDTQYF.

A few counts support this clone. V usage is TRBV10-3 and J usage is TRBJ2-7; perhaps TRBD2 as D (5 bases). The CDR3 consists of 13 residues. V was pared by 10 bases and J by 2 bases, with 15 bases between. Looked up from germline, CDR1 is ENHRY and CDR2 is SYGVKD. The CDR3 here is CATVDGLTYEQYF. The CDR3 DNA follows: TGTGCCACCGTGGACGGACTTACCTACGAGCAGTACTTC.

The chain couples TRBV29-1 to TRBJ1-2; possibly TRBD1 for D (6 bases). Germline CDR1 is SQVTM and CDR2 is ANQGSEA. Trimming stripped 6 bases from V and 0 bases from J, with 14 bases between. The CDR3 has 14 amino acids. The CDR3 sequence is CSVAGQLPNYGYTF. DNA for the CDR3: TGCAGCGTCGCTGGACAGTTGCCTAACTATGGCTACACCTTC.

The chain recombines TRBV28 with TRBJ2-7, with 7 bases identical to TRBD1. Germline loops: CDR1 MDHEN, CDR2 SYDVKM. The CDR3 totals 14 residues. With V trimmed by 6 bases and J by 5 bases, 10 bases remained unmatched. The CDR3 bases are TGTGCCAGCAGCGTCCCGCAGGGGGTAAACGAGCAGTACTTC. It is translated as CASSVPQGVNEQYF.

V gene TRBV4-1 combines with J gene TRBJ2-5, with 8 bases identical to TRBD1. CDR1 MGHRA and CDR2 YSYEKL come from the germline V gene. The CDR3 spans 15 residues. The junction had 5 bases not matched to a gene; V was cut back by 2 bases and J by 3 bases. CDR3 in DNA: TGCGCCAGCAGCCAACAGGACAGGGCCGAAGAGACCCAGTACTTC. Residues: CASSQQDRAEETQYF.